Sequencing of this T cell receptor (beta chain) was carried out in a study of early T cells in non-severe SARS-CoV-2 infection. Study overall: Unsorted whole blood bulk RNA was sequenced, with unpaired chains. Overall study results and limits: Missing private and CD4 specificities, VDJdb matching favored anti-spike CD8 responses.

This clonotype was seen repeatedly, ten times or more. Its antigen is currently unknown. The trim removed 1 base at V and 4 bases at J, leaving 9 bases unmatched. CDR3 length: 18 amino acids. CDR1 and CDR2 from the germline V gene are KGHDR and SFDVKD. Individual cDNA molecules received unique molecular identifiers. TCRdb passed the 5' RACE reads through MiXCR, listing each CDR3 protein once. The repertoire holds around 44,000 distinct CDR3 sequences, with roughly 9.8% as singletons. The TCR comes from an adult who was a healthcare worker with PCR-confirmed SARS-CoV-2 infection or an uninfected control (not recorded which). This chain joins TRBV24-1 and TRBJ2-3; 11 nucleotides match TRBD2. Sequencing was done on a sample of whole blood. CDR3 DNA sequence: TGTGCCACCAGTGATTTTGGGCTAGCGGGAGGACGCGCAGATACGCAGTATTTT. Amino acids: CATSDFGLAGGRADTQYF.